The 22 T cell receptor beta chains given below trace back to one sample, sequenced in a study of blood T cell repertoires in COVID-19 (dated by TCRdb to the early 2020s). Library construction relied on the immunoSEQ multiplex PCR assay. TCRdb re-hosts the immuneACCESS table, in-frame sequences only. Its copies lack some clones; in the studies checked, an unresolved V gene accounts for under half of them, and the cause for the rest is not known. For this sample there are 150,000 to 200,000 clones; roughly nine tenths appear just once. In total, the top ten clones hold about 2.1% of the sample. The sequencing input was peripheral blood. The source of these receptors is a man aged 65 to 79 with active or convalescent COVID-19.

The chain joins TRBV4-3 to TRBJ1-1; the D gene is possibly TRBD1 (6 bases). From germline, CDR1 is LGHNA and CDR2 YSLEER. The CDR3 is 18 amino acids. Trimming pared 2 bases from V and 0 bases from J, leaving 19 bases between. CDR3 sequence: CASSQRRAGASMNTEAFF. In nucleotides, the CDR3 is TGCGCCAGCAGCCAACGCCGGGCAGGGGCCTCAATGAACACTGAAGCTTTCTTT.

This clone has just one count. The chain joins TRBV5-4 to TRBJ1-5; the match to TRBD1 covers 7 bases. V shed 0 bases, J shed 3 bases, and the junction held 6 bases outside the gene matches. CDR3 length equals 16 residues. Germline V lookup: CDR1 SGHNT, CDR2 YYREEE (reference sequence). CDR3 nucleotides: TGTGCCAGCAGCTTGGGAGGGGGCCGTGACAATCAGCCCCAGCATTTT. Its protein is CASSLGGGRDNQPQHF.

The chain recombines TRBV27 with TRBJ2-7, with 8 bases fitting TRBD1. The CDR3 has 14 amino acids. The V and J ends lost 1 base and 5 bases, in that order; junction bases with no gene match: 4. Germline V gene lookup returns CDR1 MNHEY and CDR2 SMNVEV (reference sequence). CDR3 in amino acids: CASSLWTGFHEQYF. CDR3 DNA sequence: TGTGCCAGCAGTTTATGGACAGGGTTCCACGAGCAGTACTTC.

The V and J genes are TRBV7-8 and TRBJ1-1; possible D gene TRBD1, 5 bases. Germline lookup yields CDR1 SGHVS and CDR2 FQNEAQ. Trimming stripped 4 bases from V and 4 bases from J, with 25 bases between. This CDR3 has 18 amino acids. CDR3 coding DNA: TGTGCCAGCAGCTGGTCCGCCAACCAGGGTTCGATGAGCACTGAAGCTTTCTTT. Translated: CASSWSANQGSMSTEAFF.

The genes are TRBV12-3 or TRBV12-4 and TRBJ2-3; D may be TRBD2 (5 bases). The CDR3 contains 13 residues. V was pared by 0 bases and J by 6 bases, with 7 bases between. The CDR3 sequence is CASSLARGDTQYF. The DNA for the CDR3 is TGTGCCAGCAGTTTAGCGCGCGGGGATACGCAGTATTTT.

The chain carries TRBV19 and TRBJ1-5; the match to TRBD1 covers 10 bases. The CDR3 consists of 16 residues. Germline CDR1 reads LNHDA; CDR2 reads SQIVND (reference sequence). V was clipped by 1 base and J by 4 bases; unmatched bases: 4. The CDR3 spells CASSIGQGAGNQPQHF. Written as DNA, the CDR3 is TGTGCCAGTAGTATAGGACAGGGGGCAGGTAATCAGCCCCAGCATTTT.

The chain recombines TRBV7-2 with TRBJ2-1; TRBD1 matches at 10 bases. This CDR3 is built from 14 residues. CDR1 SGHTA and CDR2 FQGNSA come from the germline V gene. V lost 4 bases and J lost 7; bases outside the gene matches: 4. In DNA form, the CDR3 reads TGTGCCAGCAGCTGGACAGGGGGGTGGAATGAGCAGTTCTTC. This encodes CASSWTGGWNEQFF.

CDR3 in DNA: TGTGCCAGCAGTTATTGGCGGAGTAGCGGTAACTACGAGCAGTACTTC. Translation gives CASSYWRSSGNYEQYF. V is TRBV6-2 or TRBV6-3 and J is TRBJ2-7; a weak D match, TRBD2 (6 bases). Between the trimmed V and J ends, which lost 3 bases and 3 bases, there was a span of 18 bases. The CDR3 length is 16 residues. The V gene's germline CDR1 is MNHEY and CDR2 SVGEGT.

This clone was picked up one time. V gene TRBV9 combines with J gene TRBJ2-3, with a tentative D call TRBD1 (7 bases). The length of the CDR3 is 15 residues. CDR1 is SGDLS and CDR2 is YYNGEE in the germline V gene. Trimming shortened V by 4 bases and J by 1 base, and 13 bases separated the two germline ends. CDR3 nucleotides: TGTGCCAGCAGCTCGGAGGGGGCCCGCACAGATACGCAGTATTTT. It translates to CASSSEGARTDTQYF.

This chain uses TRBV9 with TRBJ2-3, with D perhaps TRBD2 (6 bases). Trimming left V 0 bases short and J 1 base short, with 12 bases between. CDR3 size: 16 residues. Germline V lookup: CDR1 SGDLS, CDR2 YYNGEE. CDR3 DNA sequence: TGTGCCAGCAGCGTAGATTGGGCTAGCGGCACAGATACGCAGTATTTT. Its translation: CASSVDWASGTDTQYF. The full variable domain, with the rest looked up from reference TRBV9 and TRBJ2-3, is DSGVTQTPKHLITATGQRVTLRCSPRSGDLSVYWYQQSLDQGLQFLIQYYNGEERAKGNILERFSAQQFPDLHSELNLSSLELGDSALYFCASSVDWASGTDTQYFGPGTRLTVL.

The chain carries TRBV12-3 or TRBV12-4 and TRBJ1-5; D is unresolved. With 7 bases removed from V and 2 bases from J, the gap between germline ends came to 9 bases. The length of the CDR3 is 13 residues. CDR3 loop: CASTLPGNQPQHF. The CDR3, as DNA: TGTGCCAGCACCCTCCCGGGCAATCAGCCCCAGCATTTT.

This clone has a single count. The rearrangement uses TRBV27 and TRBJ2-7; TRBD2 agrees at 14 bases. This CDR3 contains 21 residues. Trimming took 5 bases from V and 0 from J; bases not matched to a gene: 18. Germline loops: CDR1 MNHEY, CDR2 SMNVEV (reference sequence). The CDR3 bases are TGTGCCAGCAGTCTAAAACCCTCGACTAGCGGGAGGGCCTTGAGCTCCTACGAGCAGTACTTC. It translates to CASSLKPSTSGRALSSYEQYF.

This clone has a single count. The CDR3 is CASSPRGSREAFF. CDR3 in DNA: TGCGCCAGCAGTCCCAGGGGAAGTCGTGAAGCTTTCTTT. The chain uses TRBV10-1 and TRBJ1-1; D may be TRBD1 (6 bases). With 5 bases removed from V and 7 bases from J, the gap between germline ends came to 14 bases. Looked up from germline, CDR1 is WNHNN and CDR2 is SYGVQD (reference sequence). This CDR3 is 13 amino acids long.

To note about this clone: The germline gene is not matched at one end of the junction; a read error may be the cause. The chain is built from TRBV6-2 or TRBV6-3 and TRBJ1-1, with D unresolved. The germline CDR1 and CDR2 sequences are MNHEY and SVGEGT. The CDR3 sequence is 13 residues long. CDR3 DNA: TGTGCCAGCAGTTACCGTCTCAACAGTGAAGCTTTCTTT. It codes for CASSYRLNSEAFF.

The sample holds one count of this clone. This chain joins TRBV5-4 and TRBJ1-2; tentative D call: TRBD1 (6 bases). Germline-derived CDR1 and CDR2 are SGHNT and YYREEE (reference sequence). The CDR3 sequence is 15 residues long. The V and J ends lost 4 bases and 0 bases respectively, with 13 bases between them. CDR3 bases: TGTGCCAGCAGCCCCGGGACACCTGCTAACTATGGCTACACCTTC. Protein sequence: CASSPGTPANYGYTF.

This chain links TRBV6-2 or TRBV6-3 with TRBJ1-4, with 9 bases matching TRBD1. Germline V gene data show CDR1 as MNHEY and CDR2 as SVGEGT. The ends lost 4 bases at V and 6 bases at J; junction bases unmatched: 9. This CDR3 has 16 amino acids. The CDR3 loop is CASSFLLQGADEKLFF. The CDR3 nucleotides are TGTGCCAGCAGTTTCCTCCTACAGGGGGCGGATGAAAAACTGTTTTTT.

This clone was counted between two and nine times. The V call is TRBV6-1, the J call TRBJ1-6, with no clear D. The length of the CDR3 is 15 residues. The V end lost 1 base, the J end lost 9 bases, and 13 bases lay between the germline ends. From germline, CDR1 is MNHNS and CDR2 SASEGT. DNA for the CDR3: TGTGCCAGCAGTGAAGTGGGAGGCACGGGTTCACCCCTCCACTTT. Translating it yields CASSEVGGTGSPLHF.

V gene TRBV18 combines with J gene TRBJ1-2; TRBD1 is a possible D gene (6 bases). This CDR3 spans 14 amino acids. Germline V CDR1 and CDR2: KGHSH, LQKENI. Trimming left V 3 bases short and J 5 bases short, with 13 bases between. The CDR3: CASSPDRAQYGYTF. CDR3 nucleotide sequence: TGTGCCAGCTCACCGGACAGAGCGCAATATGGCTACACCTTC.

The CDR3 loop reads CASSQEPNGQGGHEQYF. The CDR3 DNA follows: TGCGCCAGCAGCCAAGAACCTAACGGACAGGGCGGCCACGAGCAGTACTTC. V gene TRBV4-3 combines with J gene TRBJ2-7, with 8 positions matching TRBD1. Germline assignment: CDR1 LGHNA and CDR2 YSLEER. The CDR3 has 17 amino acids. V lost 0 bases and J lost 5; bases outside the gene matches: 12.

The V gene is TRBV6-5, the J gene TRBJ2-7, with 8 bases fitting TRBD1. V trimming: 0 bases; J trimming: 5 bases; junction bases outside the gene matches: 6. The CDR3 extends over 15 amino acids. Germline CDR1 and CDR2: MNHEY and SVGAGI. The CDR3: CASSYSTGAGDEQYF. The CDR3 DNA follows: TGTGCCAGCAGTTACTCGACAGGGGCTGGTGACGAGCAGTACTTC.

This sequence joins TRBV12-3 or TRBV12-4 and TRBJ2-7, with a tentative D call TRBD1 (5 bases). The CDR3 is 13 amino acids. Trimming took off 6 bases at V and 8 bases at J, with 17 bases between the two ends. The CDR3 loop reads CASSLADSRQQYF. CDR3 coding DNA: TGTGCCAGCAGCTTGGCCGACAGTCGGCAGCAGTACTTC.

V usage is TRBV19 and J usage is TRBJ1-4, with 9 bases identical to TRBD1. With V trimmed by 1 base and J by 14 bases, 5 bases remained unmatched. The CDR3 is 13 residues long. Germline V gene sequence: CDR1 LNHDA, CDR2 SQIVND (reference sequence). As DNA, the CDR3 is TGTGCCAGTAGTATAGTCCCCGGACAGGGGCTGTTTTTT. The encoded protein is CASSIVPGQGLFF.